Reported below is one T cell receptor beta chain. Its target is unknown. Time point: baseline, week 1 (first vaccination visit). Treatment denoted: pre-vaccination baseline after standard-of-care therapy. These data come from a study of a mutant IDH1 vaccine in newly diagnosed glioma. About the research overall: Averaging about 37 years of age, treated patients were about 62% male and approximately 40% female. Patients had received radiotherapy, temozolomide, or both previously, most receiving both. General study points: Altogether, around 93% of patients exhibited vaccine-induced immune responses. It seemed that pseudoprogression was not linked to changes in the top peripheral T cell clonotypes.

The data were produced by immunoSEQ multiplex PCR, yet TCRdb's version contains in-frame clones alone and is incomplete. The sample holds around 60,000 clones, 91% seen once. The ends were cut back, 6 bases at V and 5 bases at J, with 7 bases in the middle. CDR1 LNHDA and CDR2 SQIVND come from the germline V gene (reference sequence). The CDR3 covers 12 residues. Specimen: PBMCs, collected from a glioma patient treated with radiotherapy, temozolomide or both. The receptor was derived from a man in his forties or fifties with glioma. The chain employs TRBV19 and TRBJ2-2; D unresolved. The CDR3 protein is CASRLWTGELFF. As DNA, the CDR3 is TGTGCCAGTAGATTGTGGACCGGGGAGCTGTTTTTT.